A single sample is the source of the 24 T cell receptor beta chains below, sequenced in a study of OX40 agonist ivuxolimab in advanced cancers. Clones were read by immunoSEQ multiplex PCR, and TCRdb kept only the in-frame ones, dropping some. The sample shows tens of thousands of clones, roughly 84% of them seen only once. This material consisted of CD4+ or CD8+ T cells sorted from blood, taken in a trial of the OX40 agonist ivuxolimab. The receptors were gathered from an adult with an advanced solid tumor such as melanoma, head and neck, liver or kidney cancer.

The rearrangement uses TRBV7-2 and TRBJ2-5, with 11 bases that match TRBD1. Germline V gene data show CDR1 as SGHTA and CDR2 as FQGNSA. This CDR3 has 15 residues. V trimming: 5 bases; J trimming: 5 bases; junction bases outside the gene matches: 7. The CDR3 here is CASSVGTGGQETQYF. CDR3 nucleotides: TGTGCCAGCAGCGTGGGGACAGGGGGGCAGGAGACCCAGTACTTC.

The CDR3 DNA reads TGTGCCAGCAGCTTGACAGTCTCTGGGGCCAACGTCCTGACTTTC. Translated: CASSLTVSGANVLTF. V usage is TRBV7-3 and J usage is TRBJ2-6; D might be TRBD1 (5 bases). This CDR3 is 15 amino acids long. V lost 3 bases to trimming and J lost 0 bases, with 6 bases between them. Germline V gene data show CDR1 as SGHTA and CDR2 as FQGTGA.

V is TRBV4-2 and J is TRBJ1-1; D not resolved. Germline V gives CDR1 LGHNA, CDR2 YNFKEQ. V shed 0 bases and J shed 1 base, with 15 bases lying between them. The CDR3 is 17 residues long. CDR3 sequence (DNA): TGTGCCAGCAGCCAAGACCCGCTAAGAGGGAGGAACACTGAAGCTTTCTTT. Residues: CASSQDPLRGRNTEAFF.

The chain uses TRBV14 and TRBJ2-2, with 10 positions matching TRBD1. The CDR3 is 16 residues long. V dropped 5 bases and J dropped 5; count of bases not matched to a gene: 8. Germline CDR1 and CDR2: SGHDN and FVKESK. CDR3: CASSVRRTGGTGELFF. As DNA, the CDR3 is TGTGCCAGCAGCGTACGGAGGACAGGGGGAACCGGGGAGCTGTTTTTT.

This chain connects TRBV27 to TRBJ2-2, with TRBD1 matching 8 bases. The CDR3 totals 14 residues. From germline, CDR1 is MNHEY and CDR2 SMNVEV (reference sequence). With 4 bases clipped from V and 5 bases from J, the junction kept 3 bases outside the gene matches. CDR3 in DNA: TGTGCCAGCAGTTACAGGGGGGATACCGGGGAGCTGTTTTTT. Encoded protein: CASSYRGDTGELFF.

The chain joins TRBV9 to TRBJ2-1; 9 positions agree with TRBD2. CDR1 SGDLS and CDR2 YYNGEE come from the germline V gene. V shed 1 base, J shed 6 bases, and the junction held 5 bases outside the gene matches. The CDR3 loop spans 15 amino acids. In nucleotides, the CDR3 is TGTGCCAGCAGCGTAATTGCTAGCGGGATCAATGAGCAGTTCTTC. This sequence encodes CASSVIASGINEQFF.

V usage is TRBV19 and J usage is TRBJ2-3; perhaps TRBD2 as D (7 bases). V shed 1 base and J shed 0 bases, with 11 bases lying between them. Per the germline V gene, CDR1 is LNHDA and CDR2 is SQIVND (reference sequence). The CDR3 spans 16 residues. The DNA of the CDR3 is TGTGCCAGTAGTATAGGGGGGGGGCTAAGCACAGATACGCAGTATTTT. Protein sequence: CASSIGGGLSTDTQYF.

V and J are TRBV30 and TRBJ1-5; D is unclear. Germline CDR1 and CDR2: GTSNPN and SVGIG (reference sequence). CDR3 length: 13 amino acids. CDR3 nucleotide sequence: TGTGGGTACAGCCAATATAGCAATCAGCCCCAGCATTTT. This gives the protein CGYSQYSNQPQHF.

The J gene is TRBJ1-5, the V gene TRBV4-2; no reliable D call. Trimming took off 0 bases at V and 0 bases at J, with 18 bases between the two ends. Germline CDR1 and CDR2: LGHNA and YNFKEQ. CDR3 length: 19 amino acids. The CDR3, as DNA: TGTGCCAGCAGCCAAGATGGGCCCTACACGCTGGATAGCAATCAGCCCCAGCATTTT. Translated, it gives CASSQDGPYTLDSNQPQHF.

CDR3 region: CASSVSSSYEQYF. For the CDR3, the DNA is TGTGCCAGCAGCGTATCGAGCTCCTACGAGCAGTACTTC. The rearrangement uses TRBV9 and TRBJ2-7; no clear D gene. The CDR3 is 13 residues long. V lost 1 base and J 0 bases, leaving 5 bases between the germline ends. The germline CDR1 and CDR2 sequences are SGDLS and YYNGEE.

The rearrangement joins TRBV6-5 to TRBJ1-1; 7 nucleotides align to TRBD1. The J segment lost 8 bases and the V segment lost 6 bases, leaving 12 bases of the junction unmatched. Germline-derived CDR1 and CDR2 are MNHEY and SVGAGI. This CDR3 is built from 14 residues. The CDR3 nucleotides are TGTGCCAGCAGACAGGATCTTGGACAGGAAGAAGCTTTCTTT. This encodes CASRQDLGQEEAFF.

This sequence joins TRBV7-6 and TRBJ1-1; D unclear. CDR1 is SGHVS, CDR2 FNYEAQ, per germline. Trimming took 4 bases from V and 4 from J, leaving 10 bases between them. The CDR3 totals 13 residues. DNA of the CDR3: TGTGCCAGCAGCTCAAAGGGCTCCACTGAAGCTTTCTTT. As protein: CASSSKGSTEAFF.

This clone was detected only a few times. The chain recombines TRBV13 with TRBJ2-7, with 8 bases aligning to TRBD1. The junction had 14 bases not matched to a gene; V was cut back by 5 bases and J by 5 bases. The length of the CDR3 is 16 residues. The V gene's germline CDR1 is PRHDT and CDR2 FYEKMQ (reference sequence). The CDR3 loop reads CASSARQGSGENEQYF. The CDR3 DNA is TGTGCCAGCAGCGCGCGACAGGGGTCGGGGGAGAACGAGCAGTACTTC.

The chain links TRBV5-1 to TRBJ2-1, with TRBD2 as a possible D gene (5 bases). The V end was cut by 2 bases, the J end by 8 bases, with 17 bases between. The CDR3 is made up of 15 amino acids. Germline loops: CDR1 SGHRS, CDR2 YFSETQ. As DNA, the CDR3 is TGCGCCAGCAGCTTTTCGGGATTGATCGTCTATGAGCAGTTCTTC. Amino acid sequence: CASSFSGLIVYEQFF.

Here the CDR3 reads CASSFSRGDGSSYEQYF. Written as DNA, the CDR3 is TGTGCCAGCAGCTTTTCCAGGGGGGACGGGAGCTCCTACGAGCAGTACTTC. The rearrangement joins TRBV7-8 to TRBJ2-7; D may be TRBD1 (7 bases). Germline V gives CDR1 SGHVS, CDR2 FQNEAQ. Trimming removed 3 bases at V and 0 bases at J, with 18 bases between. There are 17 residues in the CDR3.

The rearrangement uses TRBV6-5 and TRBJ1-5; D might be TRBD1 (5 bases). The CDR3 has 13 amino acids. The germline CDR1 and CDR2 sequences are MNHEY and SVGAGI. The ends were cut back, 8 bases at V and 4 bases at J, with 12 bases in the middle. The CDR3: CASGGGTNQPQHF. The CDR3 region has the DNA TGTGCCAGCGGGGGGGGGACGAATCAGCCCCAGCATTTT.

This clone was detected a few times. This sequence joins TRBV6-4 and TRBJ1-5; the match to TRBD1 covers 7 bases. The CDR3 extends over 14 amino acids. In germline, CDR1 is MRHNA, CDR2 SNTAGT. The ends lost 6 bases at V and 4 bases at J; junction bases unmatched: 6. The DNA of the CDR3 is TGTGCCAGCAGCCCCCAGGGGGGGAATCAGCCCCAGCATTTT. It translates to CASSPQGGNQPQHF.

At least ten counts were recorded for this clone. In the same sample, other DNA sequences code for this CDR3. In nucleotides, the CDR3 is TGTGCCAGCAGCTTAGTAGGGGAAAACTATGGCTACACCTTC. This gives the protein CASSLVGENYGYTF. J is TRBJ1-2 and V is TRBV7-9; the D gene is possibly TRBD1 (5 bases). The V end lost 1 base, the J end lost 2 bases, and 8 bases lay between the germline ends. This CDR3 contains 14 residues. In germline, CDR1 is SEHNR, CDR2 FQNEAQ (reference sequence).

This chain connects TRBV15 to TRBJ1-1, with no clear D. The V end was cut by 1 base, the J end by 3 bases, with 12 bases between. CDR3 length: 15 amino acids. Germline assignment: CDR1 LNHNV and CDR2 YYDKDF (reference sequence). As DNA, the CDR3 is TGTGCCACCAGCAGAGCGAAATTCATGGACACTGAAGCTTTCTTT. Translated, it gives CATSRAKFMDTEAFF.

V and J are TRBV28 and TRBJ2-5, with 7 bases aligning to TRBD1. V lost 3 bases and J lost 1; bases outside the gene matches: 14. The CDR3 has 18 amino acids. From germline, CDR1 is MDHEN and CDR2 SYDVKM. CDR3 coding DNA: TGTGCCAGCAGTTTTTACCTCCGACAGGGTAAGGGCCAAGAGACCCAGTACTTC. It codes for CASSFYLRQGKGQETQYF.

The rearrangement joins TRBV5-1 to TRBJ2-7; D ambiguous. Germline loops: CDR1 SGHRS, CDR2 YFSETQ. V was pared by 4 bases and J by 2 bases, with 19 bases between. The CDR3 length is 16 residues. The CDR3 loop is CASSPPQALWTYEQYF. CDR3 nucleotide sequence: TGCGCCAGCAGCCCCCCCCAAGCCCTGTGGACCTACGAGCAGTACTTC.

The genes are TRBV5-1 and TRBJ1-1; D remains unclear. Germline values: CDR1 SGHRS, CDR2 YFSETQ. The CDR3 loop spans 17 amino acids. V lost 0 bases and J 3 bases, leaving 18 bases between the germline ends. The CDR3 is CASSLVPAGKGDTEAFF. CDR3 coding DNA: TGCGCCAGCAGCTTGGTTCCGGCGGGGAAGGGCGACACTGAAGCTTTCTTT.

The rearrangement links TRBV25-1 to TRBJ1-6; TRBD1 aligns across 7 bases. The CDR3 runs to 17 residues. The germline V gene encodes CDR1 MGHDK and CDR2 SYGVNS. V was clipped by 1 base and J by 4 bases; unmatched bases: 7. This CDR3 is CASSEFKDRVYNSPLHF. CDR3 DNA: TGTGCCAGCAGTGAATTTAAAGACAGGGTGTATAATTCACCCCTCCACTTT.

The chain couples TRBV7-3 to TRBJ2-1; no clear D gene. CDR3 size: 12 residues. V was clipped by 2 bases and J by 9 bases, with 8 bases between them. Germline V gene lookup returns CDR1 SGHTA and CDR2 FQGTGA. CDR3 DNA: TGTGCCAGCAGCTTAGATGGATTTGAGCAGTTCTTC. Amino acid sequence: CASSLDGFEQFF.